One sample yielded the 30 T cell receptor beta chains listed below, sequenced in a study of sequential checkpoint blockade in melanoma. TCRdb keeps only in-frame clones here, not all; method: immunoSEQ multiplex PCR. The sample has 9,500 to 15,000 clones, under 90% seen once. The treatment here: randomized to nivolumab then ipilimumab (arm A) or the reverse (arm B). Sequenced material: CD8+ T cells sorted from blood (inferred from file names), taken from a patient given nivolumab and ipilimumab in sequence. All receptors derive from a human donor with melanoma.

The chain has TRBV29-1 and TRBJ1-1, with D possibly TRBD1 on 6 matching bases. CDR3 length: 13 amino acids. Germline V lookup: CDR1 SQVTM, CDR2 ANQGSEA. V was pared by 4 bases and J by 0 bases, with 9 bases between. CDR3 in DNA: TGCAGCGTTGGGGACACCTTGAACACTGAAGCTTTCTTT. This translates into CSVGDTLNTEAFF.

V usage is TRBV13 and J usage is TRBJ2-3; 7 positions match TRBD1. Germline assignment: CDR1 PRHDT and CDR2 FYEKMQ (reference sequence). Unmatched junction bases numbered 13, after V lost 3 bases and J lost 4 bases. CDR3 length equals 17 residues. This CDR3 reads CASSFFRDSRLPDTQYF. The CDR3 nucleotides read TGTGCCAGCAGCTTCTTCCGGGACAGCCGTCTCCCAGATACGCAGTATTTT.

The chain uses TRBV19 and TRBJ2-1; TRBD2 is a possible D gene (6 bases). From germline, CDR1 is LNHDA and CDR2 SQIVND (reference sequence). CDR3 length: 14 amino acids. V shed 4 bases and J shed 2 bases, with 9 bases lying between them. The CDR3 coding sequence is TGTGCCAGTAGTACCTGGACTACCTACAATGAGCAGTTCTTC. It translates to CASSTWTTYNEQFF.

The chain couples TRBV29-1 to TRBJ2-5; TRBD2 agrees at 8 bases. From germline, CDR1 is SQVTM and CDR2 ANQGSEA. This CDR3 has 14 residues. V was pared by 6 bases and J by 5 bases, with 11 bases of the junction left unmatched. CDR3 coding DNA: TGCAGCGTCCAAAGCGGGGGCCGCCTGGAGACCCAGTACTTC. Amino acids: CSVQSGGRLETQYF.

A single count supports this clone. The genes are TRBV4-1 and TRBJ2-7; 9 positions match TRBD1. CDR3 length equals 15 residues. Losses at the gene ends were 1 base for V and 6 bases for J; bases not matched to a gene: 7. Per germline, CDR1 MGHRA and CDR2 YSYEKL. CDR3 sequence (DNA): TGCGCCAGCAGCCAAGCCGGGACAGGGATAGGCGAGCAGTACTTC. Its protein is CASSQAGTGIGEQYF.

This clone is labeled as medium-sized. This chain uses TRBV7-9 with TRBJ2-7; D might be TRBD1 (5 bases). This CDR3 contains 15 residues. Trimming took 1 base from V and 5 from J, leaving 15 bases between them. The germline V gene encodes CDR1 SEHNR and CDR2 FQNEAQ (reference sequence). CDR3: CASSLVGAPLDEQYF. CDR3 coding DNA: TGTGCCAGCAGCTTAGTAGGGGCCCCTTTGGACGAGCAGTACTTC.

This chain links TRBV28 with TRBJ2-6, with unresolved D. The V and J ends lost 1 base and 5 bases respectively, with 12 bases between them. The CDR3 sequence is 16 residues long. CDR1 and CDR2 (germline): MDHEN, SYDVKM. CDR3 amino acids: CASSLLTQSRANVLTF. The CDR3 region has the DNA TGTGCCAGCAGTTTATTGACACAAAGTCGGGCCAACGTCCTGACTTTC.

The V gene is TRBV5-1, the J gene TRBJ2-7, with D maybe TRBD1 (5 bases). This CDR3 spans 13 amino acids. Germline CDR1 and CDR2: SGHRS and YFSETQ. V lost 5 bases to trimming and J lost 0 bases, with 9 bases between them. CDR3 DNA: TGCGCCAGCAGTTCGGACACCTCCTACGAGCAGTACTTC. Its protein product is CASSSDTSYEQYF.

This clone was seen more than once but under ten times. The CDR3 region has the DNA TGTGCCAGAGCAGGGGCGGGAGGCGAGCAGTACTTC. Translation gives CARAGAGGEQYF. The gene calls are TRBV7-9 and TRBJ2-7; TRBD2 matches 8 bases. CDR3 size: 12 residues. V gave up 9 bases and J gave up 6 bases; unmatched junction bases: 7. The germline gives CDR1 SEHNR, CDR2 FQNEAQ (reference sequence).

CDR3 DNA sequence: TGTGCCAGCAGCTTGGGTAGGGGGCAGGAAAACAATCAGCCCCAGCATTTT. This encodes CASSLGRGQENNQPQHF. V and J are TRBV7-2 and TRBJ1-5; 7 bases agree with TRBD1. The germline V gene has CDR1 SGHTA and CDR2 FQGNSA. This CDR3 comprises 17 residues. After removal of 3 bases from V and 3 bases from J, the junction contained 11 bases not matched to a gene. The entire variable domain, with the rest obtained from reference TRBV7-2 and TRBJ1-5, is as follows: GAGVSQSPSNKVTEKGKDVELRCDPISGHTALYWYRQSLGQGLEFLIYFQGNSAPDKSGLPSDRFSAERTGGSVSTLTIQRTQQEDSAVYLCASSLGRGQENNQPQHFGDGTRLSIL.

The chain couples TRBV28 to TRBJ1-5; no reliable D call. V dropped 3 bases and J dropped 6 bases, with 12 bases sitting between them. This CDR3 contains 14 residues. From germline, CDR1 is MDHEN and CDR2 SYDVKM. CDR3 loop: CASSFTVASQPQHF. The CDR3, as DNA: TGTGCCAGCAGTTTTACGGTTGCTAGTCAGCCCCAGCATTTT.

The genes are TRBV7-9 and TRBJ2-1, with D maybe TRBD2 (6 bases). The CDR3 totals 12 residues. V lost 5 bases and J 9 bases, leaving 11 bases between the germline ends. Germline V gives CDR1 SEHNR, CDR2 FQNEAQ (reference sequence). The CDR3 bases are TGTGCCAGCAGCCCGGTGGGGGGTGAGCAGTTCTTC. Translating it yields CASSPVGGEQFF.

The chain joins TRBV19 to TRBJ2-1; D may be TRBD2 (6 bases). Trimming took off 3 bases at V and 6 bases at J, with 15 bases between the two ends. Looked up from germline, CDR1 is LNHDA and CDR2 is SQIVND (reference sequence). The CDR3 is made up of 15 amino acids. Here the CDR3 reads CASSMEGFAINEQFF. CDR3 bases: TGTGCCAGTAGTATGGAGGGTTTCGCGATCAATGAGCAGTTCTTC.

The chain carries TRBV7-9 and TRBJ2-7; a weak D match, TRBD2 (6 bases). Germline V gene lookup returns CDR1 SEHNR and CDR2 FQNEAQ (reference sequence). This CDR3 is 11 amino acids long. With 6 bases removed from V and 7 bases from J, the gap between germline ends came to 10 bases. The CDR3 nucleotides are TGTGCCAGCAGGGGGGGACCGGAGCAGTACTTC. Protein sequence: CASRGGPEQYF.

For this clone: The same CDR3 arises from other DNA sequences in this sample as well. The rearrangement links TRBV6-4 to TRBJ2-1; TRBD2 agrees at 15 bases. The CDR3 consists of 15 residues. Germline CDR1 is MRHNA and CDR2 is SNTAGT. The trim removed 2 bases at V and 7 bases at J, leaving 0 bases unmatched. CDR3 residues: CASSDGLAGGNEQFF. For the CDR3, the DNA is TGTGCCAGCAGTGACGGACTAGCGGGAGGGAATGAGCAGTTCTTC.

The chain joins TRBV11-2 to TRBJ2-1; D not resolved. The CDR3 sequence is 15 residues long. The V and J ends lost 8 bases and 0 bases respectively, with 14 bases between them. Germline values: CDR1 SGHAT, CDR2 FQNNGV. The chain's CDR3 is CASSPSLSSYNEQFF. Here the CDR3 DNA reads TGTGCCAGCTCCCCCTCTCTTAGCTCCTACAATGAGCAGTTCTTC.

This clone was seen once. This chain joins TRBV2 and TRBJ2-7; a weak D match, TRBD1 (5 bases). The CDR3 length is 14 residues. The germline gives CDR1 SNHLY, CDR2 FYNNEI. V was clipped by 1 base and J by 4 bases, with 11 bases between them. The CDR3 loop reads CASSEVGAWYEQYF. Here the CDR3 DNA reads TGTGCCAGCAGTGAAGTAGGGGCCTGGTACGAGCAGTACTTC.

This clone was picked up one time. The gene calls are TRBV4-1 and TRBJ1-2; a possible D gene is TRBD1 (5 bases). Trimming removed 0 bases from V and 3 bases from J, with 11 bases in between. Germline CDR1 and CDR2: MGHRA and YSYEKL. CDR3 length equals 15 residues. The CDR3 loop reads CASSQEARVDYGYTF. The CDR3 DNA reads as TGCGCCAGCAGCCAAGAGGCCAGGGTTGACTATGGCTACACCTTC.

The chain links TRBV6-6 to TRBJ1-2; 8 nucleotides match TRBD1. CDR3 length: 15 residues. Germline trimming cut 0 bases from V and 1 base from J; bases unmatched to any gene: 1. In germline, CDR1 is MNHNY, CDR2 SVGAGI (reference sequence). The CDR3: CASSYSQGVNYGYTF. CDR3 DNA sequence: TGTGCCAGCAGTTACTCACAGGGGGTTAACTATGGCTACACCTTC.

The chain combines TRBV28 with TRBJ2-1; 9 bases are shared with TRBD2. Germline V lookup: CDR1 MDHEN, CDR2 SYDVKM. J lost 10 bases, V lost 5 bases, and 6 bases had no gene match. The CDR3 consists of 13 residues. The CDR3 region has the DNA TGTGCCAGCAGTGCGGGACTAGCTGGGGAGCAGTTCTTC. Its protein product is CASSAGLAGEQFF.

CDR3 sequence: CASSLLGASYEQYF. The CDR3 bases are TGTGCCAGCAGCTTACTGGGAGCCTCCTACGAGCAGTACTTC. This chain joins TRBV7-9 and TRBJ2-7; TRBD2 is a possible D gene (5 bases). The germline gives CDR1 SEHNR, CDR2 FQNEAQ (reference sequence). Trimming pared 2 bases from V and 0 bases from J, leaving 8 bases between. The CDR3 has 14 amino acids. Drawing the rest from reference TRBV7-9 and TRBJ2-7, the complete variable domain is DTGVSQNPRHKITKRGQNVTFRCDPISEHNRLYWYRQTLGQGPEFLTYFQNEAQLEKSRLLSDRFSAERPKGSFSTLEIQRTEQGDSAMYLCASSLLGASYEQYFGPGTRLTVT.

Concerning this clone: Other DNA sequences of this sample code for an identical CDR3. The CDR3 spells CASSTPGQGLYEQYF. CDR3 bases: TGTGCCAGCAGTACCCCGGGACAGGGTCTATACGAGCAGTACTTC. The rearrangement uses TRBV28 and TRBJ2-7, with 9 bases identical to TRBD1. The V gene end was trimmed by 5 bases and the J gene end by 4 bases; junction bases not matched to a gene: 9. Germline assignment: CDR1 MDHEN and CDR2 SYDVKM. The CDR3 has 15 amino acids.

This chain links TRBV29-1 with TRBJ2-1, with TRBD1 matching 11 bases. J was trimmed by 6 bases and V by 5 bases; bases with no gene match: 15. CDR3 length: 17 residues. Germline values: CDR1 SQVTM, CDR2 ANQGSEA. The CDR3 region has the DNA TGCAGCGTTATTATTCTGGACAGGGGGCATATTCCCAATGAGCAGTTCTTC. Translating gives CSVIILDRGHIPNEQFF.

The chain links TRBV12-5 to TRBJ2-2, with a weak D call TRBD2 (6 bases). The length of the CDR3 is 14 residues. The V end was cut by 8 bases, the J end by 4 bases, with 14 bases between. CDR1 is LGHNT, CDR2 FRNRAP, per germline. CDR3 sequence (DNA): TGTGCTAGTCCCGGGACTTCCTGCACCGGGGAGCTGTTTTTT. Encoded protein: CASPGTSCTGELFF.

V is TRBV5-1 and J is TRBJ2-2; 8 bases fit TRBD2. This CDR3 region has 14 residues. Germline assignment: CDR1 SGHRS and CDR2 YFSETQ. V lost 4 bases to trimming and J lost 6 bases; unmatched junction nucleotides: 5. CDR3 sequence (DNA): TGCGCCAGCAGCGGTAGCGGGATCGCCGGGGAGCTGTTTTTT. Protein: CASSGSGIAGELFF.

The J gene is TRBJ1-4, the V gene TRBV6-1; 10 nucleotides match TRBD1. Germline V lookup: CDR1 MNHNS, CDR2 SASEGT. Trimming at V came to 5 bases and at J to 5 bases, leaving 5 bases not matched to a gene. CDR3 length: 15 residues. CDR3 nucleotide sequence: TGTGCCAGCAGTTTCCGGGACAGGGGAAATGAAAAACTGTTTTTT. This encodes CASSFRDRGNEKLFF.

This sequence joins TRBV27 and TRBJ2-5; the D is unclear. Per germline, CDR1 MNHEY and CDR2 SMNVEV (reference sequence). The length of the CDR3 is 13 residues. V was clipped by 6 bases and J by 0 bases, with 8 bases between them. The CDR3 is CASRELNQETQYF. CDR3 in DNA: TGTGCCAGCAGGGAGCTTAACCAAGAGACCCAGTACTTC.

The count of this clone is one. This sequence joins TRBV28 and TRBJ2-7; 7 positions agree with TRBD1. V trimming: 5 bases; J trimming: 2 bases; junction bases outside the gene matches: 6. Germline V gives CDR1 MDHEN, CDR2 SYDVKM. The length of the CDR3 is 14 residues. As DNA, the CDR3 is TGTGCCAGCAGTAAACCGACAGGGCCCTACGAGCAGTACTTC. This encodes CASSKPTGPYEQYF.

The chain is built from TRBV12-2 and TRBJ2-5; the table's D call TRBD1 went unverified against the DNA. TRBV12-2 is assigned pseudogene status. This CDR3 is 18 amino acids long. CDR3 region: CASRTGQGLSRVEETQYF. CDR3 in DNA: TGTGCAAGTCGCACGGGACAGGGATTGTCCCGTGTCGAAGAGACCCAGTACTTC.

This clone was counted once. V and J are TRBV6-1 and TRBJ1-2, with unresolved D. The V and J ends lost 1 base and 4 bases respectively, with 13 bases between them. From germline, CDR1 is MNHNS and CDR2 SASEGT. There are 15 residues in the CDR3. The CDR3 here is CASSEGPQVSYGYTF. Written as DNA, the CDR3 is TGTGCCAGCAGTGAAGGTCCCCAGGTTTCCTATGGCTACACCTTC.